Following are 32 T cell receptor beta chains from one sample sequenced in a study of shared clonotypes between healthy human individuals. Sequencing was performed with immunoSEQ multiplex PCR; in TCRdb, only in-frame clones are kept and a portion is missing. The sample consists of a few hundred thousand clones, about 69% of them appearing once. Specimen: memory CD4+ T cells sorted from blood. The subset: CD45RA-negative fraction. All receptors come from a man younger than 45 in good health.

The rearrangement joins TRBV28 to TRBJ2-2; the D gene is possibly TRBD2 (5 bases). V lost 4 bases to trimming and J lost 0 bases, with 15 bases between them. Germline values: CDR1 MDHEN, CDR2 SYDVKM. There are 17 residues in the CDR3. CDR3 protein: CASSYRRGSPNTGELFF. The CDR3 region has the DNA TGTGCCAGCAGTTACCGGCGAGGGTCGCCGAACACCGGGGAGCTGTTTTTT.

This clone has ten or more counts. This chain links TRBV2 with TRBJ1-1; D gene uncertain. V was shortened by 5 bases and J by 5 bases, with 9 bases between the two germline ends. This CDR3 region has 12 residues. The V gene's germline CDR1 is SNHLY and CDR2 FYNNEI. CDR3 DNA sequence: TGTGCCAGCAGTACGAGTGGGACTGAAGCTTTCTTT. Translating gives CASSTSGTEAFF.

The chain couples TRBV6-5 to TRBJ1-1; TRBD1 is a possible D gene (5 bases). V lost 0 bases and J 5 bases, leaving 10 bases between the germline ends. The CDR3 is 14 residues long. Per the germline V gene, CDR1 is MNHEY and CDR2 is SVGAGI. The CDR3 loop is CASSYSTGRTEAFF. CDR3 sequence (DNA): TGTGCCAGCAGTTACTCGACGGGGCGGACTGAAGCTTTCTTT.

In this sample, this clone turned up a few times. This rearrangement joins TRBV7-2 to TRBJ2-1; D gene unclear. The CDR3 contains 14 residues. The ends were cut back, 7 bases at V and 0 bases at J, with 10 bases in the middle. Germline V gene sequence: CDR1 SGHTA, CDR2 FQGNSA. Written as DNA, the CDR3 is TGTGCCAGCACTATGTCGAGCTCCTACAATGAGCAGTTCTTC. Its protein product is CASTMSSSYNEQFF.

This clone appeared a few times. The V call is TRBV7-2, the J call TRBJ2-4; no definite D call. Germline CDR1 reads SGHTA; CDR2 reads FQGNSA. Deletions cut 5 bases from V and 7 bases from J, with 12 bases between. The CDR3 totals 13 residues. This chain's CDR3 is CASSQTLVNIQYF. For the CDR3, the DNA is TGTGCCAGCAGCCAGACCCTAGTGAACATTCAGTACTTC.

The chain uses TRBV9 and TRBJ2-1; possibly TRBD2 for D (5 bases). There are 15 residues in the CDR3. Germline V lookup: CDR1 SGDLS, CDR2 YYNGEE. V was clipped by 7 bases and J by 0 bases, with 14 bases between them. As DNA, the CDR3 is TGTGCCAGCGGCAGATTGGCGGGCTCCTACAATGAGCAGTTCTTC. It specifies CASGRLAGSYNEQFF.

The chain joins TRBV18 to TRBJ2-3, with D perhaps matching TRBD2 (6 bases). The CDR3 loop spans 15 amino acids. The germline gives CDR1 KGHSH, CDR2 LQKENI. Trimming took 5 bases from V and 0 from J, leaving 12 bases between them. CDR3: CASSTGSPSTDTQYF. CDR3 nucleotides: TGTGCCAGCTCAACCGGGAGCCCTAGCACAGATACGCAGTATTTT.

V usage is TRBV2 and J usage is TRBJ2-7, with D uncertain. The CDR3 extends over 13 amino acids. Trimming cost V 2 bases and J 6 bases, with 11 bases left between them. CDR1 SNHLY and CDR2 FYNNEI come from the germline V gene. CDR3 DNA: TGTGCCAGCAGTGAATCGAATTACGGCGAGCAGTACTTC. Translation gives CASSESNYGEQYF.

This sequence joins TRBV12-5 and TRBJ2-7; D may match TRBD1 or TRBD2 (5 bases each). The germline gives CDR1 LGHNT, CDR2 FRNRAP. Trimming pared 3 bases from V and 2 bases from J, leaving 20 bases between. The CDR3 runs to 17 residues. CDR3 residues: CASGFKTEQRTPYEQYF. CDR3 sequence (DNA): TGTGCTAGTGGTTTTAAGACAGAGCAGCGGACCCCCTACGAGCAGTACTTC.

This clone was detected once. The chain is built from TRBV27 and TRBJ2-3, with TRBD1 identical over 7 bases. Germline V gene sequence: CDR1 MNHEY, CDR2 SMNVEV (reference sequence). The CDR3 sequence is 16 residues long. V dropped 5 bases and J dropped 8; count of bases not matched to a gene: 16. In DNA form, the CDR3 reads TGTGCCAGCAGTCCCCCTGGGAGACAGGGTGGTGCTACGCAGTATTTT. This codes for CASSPPGRQGGATQYF.

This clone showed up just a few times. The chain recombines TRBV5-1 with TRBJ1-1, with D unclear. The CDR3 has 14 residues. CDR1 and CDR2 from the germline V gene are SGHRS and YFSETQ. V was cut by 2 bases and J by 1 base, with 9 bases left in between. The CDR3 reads CASSLRASNTEAFF. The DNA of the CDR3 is TGCGCCAGCAGCTTACGGGCTTCGAACACTGAAGCTTTCTTT.

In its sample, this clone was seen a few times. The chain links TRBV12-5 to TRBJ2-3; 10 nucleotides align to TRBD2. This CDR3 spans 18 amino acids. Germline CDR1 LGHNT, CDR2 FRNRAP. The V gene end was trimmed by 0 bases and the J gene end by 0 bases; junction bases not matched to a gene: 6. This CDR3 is CASGLVTRTSGSTDTQYF. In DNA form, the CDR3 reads TGTGCTAGTGGTTTGGTAACAAGGACTAGCGGCAGCACAGATACGCAGTATTTT.

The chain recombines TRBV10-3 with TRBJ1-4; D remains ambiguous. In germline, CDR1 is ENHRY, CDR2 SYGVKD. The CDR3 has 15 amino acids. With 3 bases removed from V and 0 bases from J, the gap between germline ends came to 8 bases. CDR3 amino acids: CAISDRGATNEKLFF. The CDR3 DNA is TGTGCCATCAGTGACCGGGGTGCAACTAATGAAAAACTGTTTTTT.

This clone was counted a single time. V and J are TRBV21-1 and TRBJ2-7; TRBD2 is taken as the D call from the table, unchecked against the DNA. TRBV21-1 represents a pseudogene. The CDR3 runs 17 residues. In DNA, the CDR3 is TGTGCCAGCAGCAAATGGGGACTAGCGGGAGGGATCTACGAGCAGTACTTC. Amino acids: CASSKWGLAGGIYEQYF.

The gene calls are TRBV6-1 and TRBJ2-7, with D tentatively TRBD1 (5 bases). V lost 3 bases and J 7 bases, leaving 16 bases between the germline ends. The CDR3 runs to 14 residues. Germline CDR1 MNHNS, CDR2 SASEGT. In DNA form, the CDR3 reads TGTGCCAGCAGTGAGTCAGGGTTTTTCCGAGAGCAGTACTTC. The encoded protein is CASSESGFFREQYF.

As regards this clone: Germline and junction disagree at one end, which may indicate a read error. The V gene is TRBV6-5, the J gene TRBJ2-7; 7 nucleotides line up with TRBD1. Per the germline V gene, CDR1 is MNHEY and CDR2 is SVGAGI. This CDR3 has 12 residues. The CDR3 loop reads CASSYTFQGVIF. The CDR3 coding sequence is TGTGCCAGCAGTTACACATTCCAGGGGGTAATCTTC.

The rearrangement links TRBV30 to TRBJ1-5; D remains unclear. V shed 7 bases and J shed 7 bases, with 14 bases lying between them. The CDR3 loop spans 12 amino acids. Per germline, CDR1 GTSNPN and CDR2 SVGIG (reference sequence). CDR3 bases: TGTGCCTTGGGGAGTCCGGGGCAGCCCCAGCATTTT. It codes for CALGSPGQPQHF.

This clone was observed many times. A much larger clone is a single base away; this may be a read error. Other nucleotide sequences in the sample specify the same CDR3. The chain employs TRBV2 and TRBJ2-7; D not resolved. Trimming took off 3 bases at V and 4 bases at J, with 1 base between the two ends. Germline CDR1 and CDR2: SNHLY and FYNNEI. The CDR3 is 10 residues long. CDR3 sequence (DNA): TGTGCCAGCAGTGATTACGAGCAGTACTTC. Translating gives CASSDYEQYF.

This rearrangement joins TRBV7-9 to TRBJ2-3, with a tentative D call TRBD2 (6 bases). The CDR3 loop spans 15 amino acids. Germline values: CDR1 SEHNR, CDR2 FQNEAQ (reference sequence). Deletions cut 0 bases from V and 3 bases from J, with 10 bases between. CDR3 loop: CASSLAAGLTDTQYF. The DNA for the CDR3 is TGTGCCAGCAGCTTAGCGGCGGGATTAACAGATACGCAGTATTTT.

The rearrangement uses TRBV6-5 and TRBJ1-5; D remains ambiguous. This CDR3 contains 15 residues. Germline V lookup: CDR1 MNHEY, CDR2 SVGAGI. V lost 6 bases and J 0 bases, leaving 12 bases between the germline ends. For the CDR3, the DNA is TGTGCCAGCAGAATGCGGGAATATAGCAATCAGCCCCAGCATTTT. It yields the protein CASRMREYSNQPQHF.

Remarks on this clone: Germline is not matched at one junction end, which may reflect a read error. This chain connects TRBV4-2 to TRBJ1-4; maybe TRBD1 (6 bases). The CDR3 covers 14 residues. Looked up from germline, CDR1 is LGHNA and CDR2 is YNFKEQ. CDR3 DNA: TGTGCCAGCAGACAAGACAGGACTAATGAAAAACTGTTTTTT. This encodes CASRQDRTNEKLFF.

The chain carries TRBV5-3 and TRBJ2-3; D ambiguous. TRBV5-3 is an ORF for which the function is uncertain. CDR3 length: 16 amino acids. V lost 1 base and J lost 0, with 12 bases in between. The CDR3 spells CARSLSIPLSTDTQYF. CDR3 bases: TGTGCCAGAAGCTTGTCGATTCCTTTGAGCACAGATACGCAGTATTTT.

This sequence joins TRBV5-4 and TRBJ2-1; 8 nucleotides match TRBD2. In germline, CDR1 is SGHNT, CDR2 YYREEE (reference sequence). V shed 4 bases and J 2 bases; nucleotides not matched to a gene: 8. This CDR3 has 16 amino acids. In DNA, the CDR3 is TGTGCCAGCAGCCCCATCCCAGCGGGGGCCTACAATGAGCAGTTCTTC. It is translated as CASSPIPAGAYNEQFF.

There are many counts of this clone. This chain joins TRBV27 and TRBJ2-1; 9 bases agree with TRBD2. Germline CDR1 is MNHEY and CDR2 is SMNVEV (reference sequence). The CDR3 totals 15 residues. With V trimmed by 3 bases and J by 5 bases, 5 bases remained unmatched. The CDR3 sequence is CASSFRGRADNEQFF. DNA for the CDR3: TGTGCCAGCAGTTTTCGCGGGAGGGCCGACAATGAGCAGTTCTTC.

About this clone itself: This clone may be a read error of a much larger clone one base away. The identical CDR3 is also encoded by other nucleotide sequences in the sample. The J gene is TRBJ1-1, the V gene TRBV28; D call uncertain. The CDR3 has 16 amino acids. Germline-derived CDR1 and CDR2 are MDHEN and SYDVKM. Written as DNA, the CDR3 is TGTGCCAGCAGAGCCCTCAGGTTAGCTATGAATACTGAAGCTTTCTTT. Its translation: CASRALRLAMNTEAFF.

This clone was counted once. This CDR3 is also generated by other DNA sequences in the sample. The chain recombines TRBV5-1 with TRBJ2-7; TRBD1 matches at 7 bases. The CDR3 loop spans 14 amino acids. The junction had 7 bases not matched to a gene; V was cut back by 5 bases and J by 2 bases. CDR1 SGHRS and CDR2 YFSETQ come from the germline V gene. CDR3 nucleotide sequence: TGCGCCAGCAGTCCGTCGACAGGGACCTACGAGCAGTACTTC. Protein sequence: CASSPSTGTYEQYF.

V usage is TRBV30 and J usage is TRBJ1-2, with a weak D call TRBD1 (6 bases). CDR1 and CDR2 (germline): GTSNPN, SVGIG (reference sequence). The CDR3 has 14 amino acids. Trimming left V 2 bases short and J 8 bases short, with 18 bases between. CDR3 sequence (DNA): TGTGCCTGGAGTTCAAATTGGGGGCAAGGCGGCTACACCTTC. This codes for CAWSSNWGQGGYTF.

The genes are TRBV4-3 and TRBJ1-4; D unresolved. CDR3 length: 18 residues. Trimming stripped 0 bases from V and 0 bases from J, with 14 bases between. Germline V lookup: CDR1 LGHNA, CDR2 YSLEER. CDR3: CASSQDATPWATNEKLFF. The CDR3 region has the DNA TGCGCCAGCAGCCAAGACGCGACTCCTTGGGCAACTAATGAAAAACTGTTTTTT.

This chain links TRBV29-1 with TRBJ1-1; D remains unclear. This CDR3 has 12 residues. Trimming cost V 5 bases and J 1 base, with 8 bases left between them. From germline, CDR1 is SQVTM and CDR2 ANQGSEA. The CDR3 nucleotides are TGCAGCGTTTCTAATTCGAACACTGAAGCTTTCTTT. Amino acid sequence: CSVSNSNTEAFF.

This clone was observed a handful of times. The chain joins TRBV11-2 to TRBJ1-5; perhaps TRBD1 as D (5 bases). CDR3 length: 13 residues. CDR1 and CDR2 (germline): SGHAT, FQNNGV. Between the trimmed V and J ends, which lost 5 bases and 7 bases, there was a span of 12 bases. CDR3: CASSPDRGQPQHF. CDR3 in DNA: TGTGCCAGCAGCCCTGACCGGGGGCAGCCCCAGCATTTT.

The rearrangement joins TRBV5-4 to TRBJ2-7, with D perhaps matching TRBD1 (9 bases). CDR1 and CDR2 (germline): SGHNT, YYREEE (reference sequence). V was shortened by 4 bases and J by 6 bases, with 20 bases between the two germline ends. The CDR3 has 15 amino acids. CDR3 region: CASSTGGAGGLEQYF. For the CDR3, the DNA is TGTGCCAGCAGCACAGGGGGCGCGGGGGGTCTCGAGCAGTACTTC.

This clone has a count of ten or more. The CDR3 DNA reads TGTGCCAGCAGTGTGTGGGACAGGGGGCAACAAGAGACCCAGTACTTC. Protein sequence: CASSVWDRGQQETQYF. The chain couples TRBV2 to TRBJ2-5; 12 bases map to TRBD1. Losses at the gene ends were 4 bases for V and 2 bases for J; bases not matched to a gene: 5. This CDR3 contains 16 residues. The germline V gene encodes CDR1 SNHLY and CDR2 FYNNEI. Full variable domain (rest looked up from reference TRBV2 and TRBJ2-5): EPEVTQTPSHQVTQMGQEVILRCVPISNHLYFYWYRQILGQKVEFLVSFYNNEISEKSEIFDDQFSVERPDGSNFTLKIRSTKLEDSAMYFCASSVWDRGQQETQYFGPGTRLLVL.